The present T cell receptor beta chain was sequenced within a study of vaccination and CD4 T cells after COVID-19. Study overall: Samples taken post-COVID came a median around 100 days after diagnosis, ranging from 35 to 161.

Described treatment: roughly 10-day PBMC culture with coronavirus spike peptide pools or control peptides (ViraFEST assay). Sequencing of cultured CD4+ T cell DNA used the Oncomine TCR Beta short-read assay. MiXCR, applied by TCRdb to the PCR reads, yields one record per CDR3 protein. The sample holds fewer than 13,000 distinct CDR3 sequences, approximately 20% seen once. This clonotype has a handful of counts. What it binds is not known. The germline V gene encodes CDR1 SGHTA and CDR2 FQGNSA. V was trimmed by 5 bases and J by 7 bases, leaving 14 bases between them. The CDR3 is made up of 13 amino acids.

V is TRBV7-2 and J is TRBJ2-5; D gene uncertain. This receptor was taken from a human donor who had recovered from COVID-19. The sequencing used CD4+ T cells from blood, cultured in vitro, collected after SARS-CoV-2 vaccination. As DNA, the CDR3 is TGTGCCAGCAGCCCCGAAGGCCAGAGGACCCAGTACTTC. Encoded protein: CASSPEGQRTQYF.